The clone carrying this TCR beta chain turned up a few times. Per germline, CDR1 MNHEY and CDR2 SMNVEV (reference sequence). The CDR3 runs 15 residues. V shed 7 bases, J shed 4 bases, and the junction held 7 bases outside the gene matches. Clones were read by immunoSEQ multiplex PCR, and TCRdb kept only the in-frame ones, dropping some. The table lists fewer than 100,000 clones, almost 85% of them singletons, with about 2% in the top ten. The sample is drawn from a study of control samples from healthy donors and cancer patients. The source material was blood. The receptor was derived from a man aged 55 to 70 in good health. This sequence joins TRBV27 and TRBJ1-5; 10 nucleotides line up with TRBD1. CDR3 sequence reads: CASKPGQGRNQPQHF. The CDR3 nucleotides are TGTGCCAGCAAACCGGGACAGGGGCGAAATCAGCCCCAGCATTTT.